This paragraph reports one TCR beta chain. Antigen: not known. These data are taken from a study of monozygotic twins with inflammatory bowel disease. Study-wide points: For IBD patients, clonotypes shared with others were fewer than for healthy twins, especially with disease activity. Healthy co-twins, by inverse Simpson, had higher TCRbeta diversity than their siblings with IBD.

Per germline, CDR1 SGHRS and CDR2 YFSETQ. This CDR3 has 12 residues. TCRdb derives one entry per CDR3 protein from the 5' RACE reads, leaving out DNA. Its table lists 140,000 to 150,000 distinct CDR3 sequences. Total RNA isolation used whole blood (no T cell sorting was performed). This rearrangement joins TRBV5-1 to TRBJ2-7; absent DNA, TCRdb's TRBD1 call cannot be checked. Sequenced sample: blood. The source of this sequence is a human donor with ulcerative colitis or Crohn's disease, or a healthy co-twin of an affected twin (not recorded which). The CDR3 here is CASSRDIHEQYF.